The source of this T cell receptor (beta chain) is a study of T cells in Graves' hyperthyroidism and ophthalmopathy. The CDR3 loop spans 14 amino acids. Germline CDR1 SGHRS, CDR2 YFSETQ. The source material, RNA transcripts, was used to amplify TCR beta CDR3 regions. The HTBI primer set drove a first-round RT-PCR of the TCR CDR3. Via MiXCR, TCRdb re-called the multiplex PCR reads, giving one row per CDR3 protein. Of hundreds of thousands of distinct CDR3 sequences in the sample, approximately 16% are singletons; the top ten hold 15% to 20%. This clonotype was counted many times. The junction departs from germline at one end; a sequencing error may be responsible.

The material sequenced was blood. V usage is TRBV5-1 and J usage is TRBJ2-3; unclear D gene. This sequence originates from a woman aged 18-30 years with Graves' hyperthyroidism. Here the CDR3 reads CASSSGPSTDTQYF. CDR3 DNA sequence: TGTGCCAGCAGTTCAGGCCCCTCCACAGATACGCAGTATTTT.